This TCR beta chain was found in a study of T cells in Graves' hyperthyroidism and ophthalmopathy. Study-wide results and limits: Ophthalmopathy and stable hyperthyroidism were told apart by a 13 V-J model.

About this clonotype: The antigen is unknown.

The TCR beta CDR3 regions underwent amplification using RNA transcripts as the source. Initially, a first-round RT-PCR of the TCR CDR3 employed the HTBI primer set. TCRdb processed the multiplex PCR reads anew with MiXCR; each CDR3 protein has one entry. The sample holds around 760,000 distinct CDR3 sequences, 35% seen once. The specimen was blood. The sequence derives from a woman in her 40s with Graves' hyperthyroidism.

The CDR3 bases are TGTGCCAGCAGCTTCAGCGGGAGTTACACCGGGGAGCTGTTTTTT. Protein product: CASSFSGSYTGELFF. The V gene is TRBV7-6, the J gene TRBJ2-2; 8 nucleotides align to TRBD2. CDR3 length: 15 residues. Germline V gene data show CDR1 as SGHVS and CDR2 as FNYEAQ. V lost 3 bases to trimming and J lost 3 bases; unmatched junction nucleotides: 3.